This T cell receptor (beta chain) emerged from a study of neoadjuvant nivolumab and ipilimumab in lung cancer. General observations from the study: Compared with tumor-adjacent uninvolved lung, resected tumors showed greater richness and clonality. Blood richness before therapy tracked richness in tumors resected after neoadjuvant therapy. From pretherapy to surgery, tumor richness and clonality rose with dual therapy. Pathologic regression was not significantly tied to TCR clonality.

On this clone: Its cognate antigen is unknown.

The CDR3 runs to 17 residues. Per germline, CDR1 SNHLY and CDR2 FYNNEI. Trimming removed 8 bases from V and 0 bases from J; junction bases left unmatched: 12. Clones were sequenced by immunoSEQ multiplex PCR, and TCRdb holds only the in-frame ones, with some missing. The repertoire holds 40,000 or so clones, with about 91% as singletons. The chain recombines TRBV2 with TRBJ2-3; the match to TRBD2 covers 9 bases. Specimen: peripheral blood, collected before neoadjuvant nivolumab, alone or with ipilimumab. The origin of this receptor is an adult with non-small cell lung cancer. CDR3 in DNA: TGTGCCAGCGGGTGGGCGGGAGGGCCCTCTAGCACAGATACGCAGTATTTT. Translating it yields CASGWAGGPSSTDTQYF.